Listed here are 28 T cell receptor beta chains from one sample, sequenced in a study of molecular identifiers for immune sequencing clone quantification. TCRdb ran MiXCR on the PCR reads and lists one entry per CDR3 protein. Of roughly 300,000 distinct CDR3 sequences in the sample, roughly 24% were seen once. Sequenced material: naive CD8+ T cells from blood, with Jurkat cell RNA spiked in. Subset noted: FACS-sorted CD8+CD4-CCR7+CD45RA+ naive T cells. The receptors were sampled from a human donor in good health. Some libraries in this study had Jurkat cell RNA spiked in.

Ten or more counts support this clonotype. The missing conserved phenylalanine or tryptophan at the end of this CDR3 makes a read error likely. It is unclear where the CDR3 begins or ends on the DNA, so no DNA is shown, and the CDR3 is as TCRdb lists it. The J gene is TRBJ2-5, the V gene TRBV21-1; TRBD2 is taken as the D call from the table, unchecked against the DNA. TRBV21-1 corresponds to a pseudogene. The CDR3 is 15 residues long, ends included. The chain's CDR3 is CASRMNGRGPLAQRC.

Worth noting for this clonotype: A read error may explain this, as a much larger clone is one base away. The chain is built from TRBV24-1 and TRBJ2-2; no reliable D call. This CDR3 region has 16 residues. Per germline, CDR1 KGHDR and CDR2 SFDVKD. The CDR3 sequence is CVTSDLPYSSTGELFF. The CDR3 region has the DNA TGTGTCACCAGTGATTTGCCGTATAGTAGTACCGGGGAGCTGTTTTTT.

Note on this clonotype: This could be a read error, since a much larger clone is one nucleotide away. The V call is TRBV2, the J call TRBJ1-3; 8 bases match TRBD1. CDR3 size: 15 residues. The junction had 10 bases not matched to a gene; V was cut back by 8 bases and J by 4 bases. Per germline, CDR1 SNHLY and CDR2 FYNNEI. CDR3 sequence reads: CASGIGQGVGNTIYF. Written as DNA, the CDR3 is TGTGCCAGCGGTATTGGACAGGGTGTAGGAAACACCATATATTTT.

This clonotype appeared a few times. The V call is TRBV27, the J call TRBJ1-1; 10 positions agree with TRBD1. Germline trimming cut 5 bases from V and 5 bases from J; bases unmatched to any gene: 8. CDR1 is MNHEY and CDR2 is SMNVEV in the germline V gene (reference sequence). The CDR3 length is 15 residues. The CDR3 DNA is TGTGCCAGCAGTCAAAGACAGGGGGCGAGTACTGAAGCTTTCTTT. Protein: CASSQRQGASTEAFF.

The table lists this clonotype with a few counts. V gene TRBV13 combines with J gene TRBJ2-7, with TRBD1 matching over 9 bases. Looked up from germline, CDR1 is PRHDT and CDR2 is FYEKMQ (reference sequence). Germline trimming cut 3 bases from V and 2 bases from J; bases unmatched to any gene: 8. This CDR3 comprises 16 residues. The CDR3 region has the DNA TGTGCCAGCAGCTTCGTCGAGGACAGGGGTGCCTACGAGCAGTACTTC. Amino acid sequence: CASSFVEDRGAYEQYF.

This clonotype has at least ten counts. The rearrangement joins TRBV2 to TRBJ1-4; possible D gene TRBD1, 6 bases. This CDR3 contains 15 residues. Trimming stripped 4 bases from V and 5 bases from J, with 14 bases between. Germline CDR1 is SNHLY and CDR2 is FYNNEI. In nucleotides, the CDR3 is TGTGCCAGCAGTGCCGAAGGGACAAGAAATGAAAAACTGTTTTTT. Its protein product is CASSAEGTRNEKLFF.

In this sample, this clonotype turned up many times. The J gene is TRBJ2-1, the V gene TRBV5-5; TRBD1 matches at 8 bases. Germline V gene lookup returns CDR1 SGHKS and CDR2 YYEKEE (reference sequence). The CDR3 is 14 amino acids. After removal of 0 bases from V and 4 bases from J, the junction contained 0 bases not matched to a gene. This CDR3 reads CASSLGQGYNEQFF. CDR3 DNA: TGTGCCAGCAGCTTGGGACAGGGGTACAATGAGCAGTTCTTC.

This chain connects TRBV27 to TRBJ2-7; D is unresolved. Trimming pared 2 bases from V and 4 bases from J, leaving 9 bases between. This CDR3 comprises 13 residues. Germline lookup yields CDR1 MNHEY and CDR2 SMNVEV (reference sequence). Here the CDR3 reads CASSLTSRYEQYF. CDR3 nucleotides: TGTGCCAGCAGTTTAACAAGCAGGTACGAGCAGTACTTC.

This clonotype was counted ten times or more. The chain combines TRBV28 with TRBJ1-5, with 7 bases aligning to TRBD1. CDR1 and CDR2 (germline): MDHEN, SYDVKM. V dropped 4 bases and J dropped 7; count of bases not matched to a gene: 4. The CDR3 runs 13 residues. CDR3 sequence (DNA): TGTGCCAGCAGTTCCACAGGGGTCCAGCCCCAGCATTTT. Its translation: CASSSTGVQPQHF.

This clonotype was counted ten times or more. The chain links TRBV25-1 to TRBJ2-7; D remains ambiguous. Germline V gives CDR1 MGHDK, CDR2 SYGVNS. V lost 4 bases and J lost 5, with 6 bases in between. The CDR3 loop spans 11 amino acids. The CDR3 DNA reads TGTGCCAGCAGTGGGGGTAACGAGCAGTACTTC. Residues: CASSGGNEQYF.

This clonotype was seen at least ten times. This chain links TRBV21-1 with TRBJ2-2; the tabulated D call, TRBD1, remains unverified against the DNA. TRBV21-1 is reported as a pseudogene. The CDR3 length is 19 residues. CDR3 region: CASSKEAVRRRTGTGELFF. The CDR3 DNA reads TGTGCCAGCAGCAAAGAGGCGGTCAGGCGGCGGACAGGCACCGGGGAGCTGTTTTTT.

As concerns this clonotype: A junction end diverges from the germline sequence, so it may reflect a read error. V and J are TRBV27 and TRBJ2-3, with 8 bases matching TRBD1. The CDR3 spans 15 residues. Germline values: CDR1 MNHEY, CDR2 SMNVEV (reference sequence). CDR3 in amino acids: CAGSLVQGAQDTQYF. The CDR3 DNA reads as TGTGCCGGCAGTTTAGTTCAGGGGGCGCAAGATACGCAGTATTTT.

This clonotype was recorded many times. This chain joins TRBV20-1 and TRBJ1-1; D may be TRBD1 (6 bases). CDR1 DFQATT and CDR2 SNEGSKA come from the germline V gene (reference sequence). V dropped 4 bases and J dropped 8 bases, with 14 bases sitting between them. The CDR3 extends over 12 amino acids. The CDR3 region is CSATAADSEAFF. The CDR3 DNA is TGCAGTGCTACCGCCGCGGACAGCGAAGCTTTCTTT.

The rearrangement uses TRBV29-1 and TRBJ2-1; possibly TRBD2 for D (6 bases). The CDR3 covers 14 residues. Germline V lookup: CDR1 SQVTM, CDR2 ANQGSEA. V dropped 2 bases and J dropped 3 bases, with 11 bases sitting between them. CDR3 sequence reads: CSVERRDRYNEQFF. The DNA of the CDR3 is TGCAGCGTTGAACGGCGGGACCGCTACAATGAGCAGTTCTTC.

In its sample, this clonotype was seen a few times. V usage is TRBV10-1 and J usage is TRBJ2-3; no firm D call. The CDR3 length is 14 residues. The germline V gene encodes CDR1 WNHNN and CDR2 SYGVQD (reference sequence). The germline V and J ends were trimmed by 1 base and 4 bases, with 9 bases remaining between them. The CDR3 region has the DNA TGCGCCAGCAGTGAGTTTTTGGGTGCAGATACGCAGTATTTT. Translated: CASSEFLGADTQYF.

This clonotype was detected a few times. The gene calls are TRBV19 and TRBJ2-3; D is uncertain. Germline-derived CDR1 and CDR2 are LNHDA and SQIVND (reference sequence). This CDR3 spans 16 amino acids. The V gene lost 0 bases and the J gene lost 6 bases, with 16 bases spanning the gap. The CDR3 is CASSIDPKTGPDTQYF. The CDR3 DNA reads TGTGCCAGTAGTATAGACCCGAAGACGGGCCCCGATACGCAGTATTTT. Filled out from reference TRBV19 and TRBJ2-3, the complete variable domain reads DGGITQSPKYLFRKEGQNVTLSCEQNLNHDAMYWYRQDPGQGLRLIYYSQIVNDFQKGDIAEGYSVSREKKESFPLTVTSAQKNPTAFYLCASSIDPKTGPDTQYFGPGTRLTVL.

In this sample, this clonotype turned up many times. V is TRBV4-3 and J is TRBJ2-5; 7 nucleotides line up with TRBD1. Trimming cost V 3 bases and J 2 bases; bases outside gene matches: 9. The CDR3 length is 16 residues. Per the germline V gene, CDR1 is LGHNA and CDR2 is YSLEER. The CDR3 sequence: CASSQETGTLQETQYF. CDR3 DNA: TGCGCCAGCAGCCAGGAGACAGGGACACTACAAGAGACCCAGTACTTC.

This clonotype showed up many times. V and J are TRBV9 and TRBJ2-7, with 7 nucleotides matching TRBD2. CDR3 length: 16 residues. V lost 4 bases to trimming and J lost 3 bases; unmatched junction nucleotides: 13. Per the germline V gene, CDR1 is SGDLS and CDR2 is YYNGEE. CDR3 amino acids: CASSLEVAGASYEQYF. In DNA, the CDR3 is TGTGCCAGCAGCCTGGAAGTGGCGGGAGCCAGCTACGAGCAGTACTTC.

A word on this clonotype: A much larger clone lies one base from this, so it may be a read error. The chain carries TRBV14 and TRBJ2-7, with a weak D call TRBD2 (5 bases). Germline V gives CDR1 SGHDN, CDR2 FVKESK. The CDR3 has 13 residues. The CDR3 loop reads CASSQVTVGERYF. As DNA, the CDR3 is TGTGCCAGCAGCCAAGTTACGGTCGGGGAGCGGTACTTC.

CDR3: CASSICLGVLMNTEACF. The CDR3 coding sequence is TGTGCCAGCAGCATATGCCTAGGAGTCCTAATGAACACTGAAGCTTGCTTT. The rearrangement links TRBV21-1 to TRBJ1-1. TRBV21-1 corresponds to a pseudogene. The CDR3 is 17 residues long.

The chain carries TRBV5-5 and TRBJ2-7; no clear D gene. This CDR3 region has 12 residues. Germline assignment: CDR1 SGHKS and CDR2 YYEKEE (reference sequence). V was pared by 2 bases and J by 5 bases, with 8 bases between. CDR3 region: CASSFSSHEQYF. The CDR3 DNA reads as TGTGCCAGCAGCTTTTCTTCCCACGAGCAGTACTTC.

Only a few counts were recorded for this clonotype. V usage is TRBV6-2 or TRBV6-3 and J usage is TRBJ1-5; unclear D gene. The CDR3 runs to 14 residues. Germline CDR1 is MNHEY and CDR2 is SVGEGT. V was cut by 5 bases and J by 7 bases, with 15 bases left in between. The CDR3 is CASSNRPTGQPQHF. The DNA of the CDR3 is TGTGCCAGCAGTAACCGCCCAACGGGACAGCCCCAGCATTTT.

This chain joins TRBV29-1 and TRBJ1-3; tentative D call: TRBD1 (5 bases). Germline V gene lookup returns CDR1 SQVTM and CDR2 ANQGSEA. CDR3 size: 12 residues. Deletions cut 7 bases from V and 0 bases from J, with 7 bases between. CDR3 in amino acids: CSGRGSGNTIYF. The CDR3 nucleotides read TGCAGCGGGAGGGGCTCTGGAAACACCATATATTTT.

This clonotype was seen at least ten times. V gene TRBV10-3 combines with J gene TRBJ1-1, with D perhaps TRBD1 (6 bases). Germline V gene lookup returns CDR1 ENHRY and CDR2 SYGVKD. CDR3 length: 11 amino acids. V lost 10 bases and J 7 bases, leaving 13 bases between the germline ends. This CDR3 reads CATEGGHEAFF. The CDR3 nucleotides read TGTGCCACCGAAGGGGGACATGAAGCTTTCTTT.

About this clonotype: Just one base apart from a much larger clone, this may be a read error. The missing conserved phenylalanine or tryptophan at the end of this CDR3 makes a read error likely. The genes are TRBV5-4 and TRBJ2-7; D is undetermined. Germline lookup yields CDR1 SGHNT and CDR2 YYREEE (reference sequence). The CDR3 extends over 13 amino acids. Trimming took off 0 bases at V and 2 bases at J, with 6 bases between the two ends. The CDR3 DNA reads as TGTGCCAGCAGCTTGGAGGCCGCCTACGAGCAGTACTGC. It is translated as CASSLEAAYEQYC.

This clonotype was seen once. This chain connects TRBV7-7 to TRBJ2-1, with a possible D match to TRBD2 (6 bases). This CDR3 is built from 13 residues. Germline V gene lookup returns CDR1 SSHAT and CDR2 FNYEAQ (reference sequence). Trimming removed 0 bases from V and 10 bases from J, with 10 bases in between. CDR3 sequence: CASSLAPDYEQFF. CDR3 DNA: TGTGCCAGCAGCTTAGCGCCGGACTACGAGCAGTTCTTC.

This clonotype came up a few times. In nucleotides, the CDR3 is TGTGCCAGCAGCTTGGATGACAGCTGGCAGCCCCAGCATTTT. Residues: CASSLDDSWQPQHF. The V and J genes are TRBV5-5 and TRBJ1-5; weak D call: TRBD1 (5 bases). The ends were cut back, 0 bases at V and 7 bases at J, with 11 bases in the middle. This CDR3 has 14 amino acids. Germline V gene data show CDR1 as SGHKS and CDR2 as YYEKEE (reference sequence).

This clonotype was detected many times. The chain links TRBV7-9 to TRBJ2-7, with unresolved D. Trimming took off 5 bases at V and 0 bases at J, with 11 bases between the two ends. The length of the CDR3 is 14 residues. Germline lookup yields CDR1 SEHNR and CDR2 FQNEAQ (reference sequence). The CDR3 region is CASSPTSSSYEQYF. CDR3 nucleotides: TGTGCCAGCAGCCCCACAAGTAGCTCCTACGAGCAGTACTTC.